These T cell receptor beta chains were read from a single sample in a study of blood T cell repertoires in COVID-19. Some clones are missing from TCRdb's copy, which holds only in-frame ones; the method was immunoSEQ multiplex PCR. Among about 340,000 clones listed, around 83% were seen once. Input material: peripheral blood. Receptors originate from a young man with active or convalescent COVID-19. CDR3s include the opening cysteine and the closing phenylalanine or tryptophan. D genes are given only for firm matches. Only some rows state a clone size, as once, few, many or a class for expanded clones.

clone_size	j_call	v_call	d_call	cdr3_aa	cdr3_nt
.	TRBJ1-1	TRBV19	.	CASSIFAEGDTEAFF	TGTGCCAGTAGTATTTTCGCAGAAGGGGATACTGAAGCTTTCTTT
.	TRBJ2-2	TRBV9	.	CASSVVPGDAGELFF	TGTGCCAGCAGCGTAGTCCCAGGGGACGCCGGGGAGCTGTTTTTT
few	TRBJ2-7	TRBV11-2	.	CASSLGAGLYEQYF	TGTGCCAGCAGCTTAGGGGCAGGTTTGTACGAGCAGTACTTC
.	TRBJ1-2	TRBV10-3	.	CAISEFLGSEGYTF	TGTGCCATCAGTGAGTTTTTAGGGAGCGAAGGCTACACCTTC
.	TRBJ2-7	TRBV29-1	.	CSVRAASGASEQYF	TGCAGCGTTAGAGCGGCTAGTGGAGCTAGCGAGCAGTACTTC
.	TRBJ2-2	TRBV18	TRBD2	CASSPLLAESTGELFF	TGTGCCAGCTCACCGCTACTAGCGGAGAGCACCGGGGAGCTGTTTTTT
.	TRBJ1-4	TRBV5-1	TRBD1	CASSLAGQATNEKLFF	TGCGCCAGCAGCTTGGCGGGACAGGCAACTAATGAAAAACTGTTTTTT
.	TRBJ2-1	TRBV29-1	TRBD2	CSVEGLAPNEQFF	TGCAGCGTTGAGGGACTAGCCCCCAATGAGCAGTTCTTC
.	TRBJ1-2	TRBV6-5	.	CASSRTGTYYGYTF	TGTGCCAGCAGTCGCACCGGGACATACTATGGCTACACCTTC
.	TRBJ2-1	TRBV7-7	.	CASSPSYSAYNEQFF	TGTGCCAGCAGCCCTAGCTATTCCGCCTACAATGAGCAGTTCTTC
.	TRBJ1-3	TRBV7-2	TRBD1	CASSWDRARGNTIYF	TGTGCCAGCAGCTGGGACAGGGCGCGAGGAAACACCATATATTTT
.	TRBJ1-6	TRBV19	.	CASSIHRSSYNSPLHF	TGTGCCAGTAGTATACACCGGAGCTCCTATAATTCACCCCTCCACTTT
once	TRBJ2-1	TRBV7-3	.	CASSLIVSNEQFF	TGTGCCAGCAGCTTGATAGTGAGCAATGAGCAGTTCTTC
few	TRBJ1-5	TRBV7-2	.	CASSSPGGAGQPQHF	TGTGCCAGCAGCTCCCCGGGGGGCGCAGGACAGCCCCAGCATTTT
.	TRBJ1-6	TRBV19	.	CASSRGGTPSSPLHF	TGTGCCAGTAGCAGAGGGGGAACACCCTCCTCCCCCCTCCACTTT
once	TRBJ2-7	TRBV9	TRBD2	CASSPRLAGTYEQYF	TGTGCCAGCAGCCCCCGACTAGCGGGGACCTACGAGCAGTACTTC
few	TRBJ2-3	TRBV6-1	.	CASSGPALLGTDTQYF	TGTGCCAGCAGTGGGCCGGCCCTACTAGGCACAGATACGCAGTATTTT
once	TRBJ1-2	TRBV4-2	.	CASSQTDNYGYTF	TGTGCCAGCAGCCAAACAGATAACTATGGCTACACCTTC
.	TRBJ1-6	TRBV11-3	.	CASSTQRNSPLHF	TGTGCCAGCAGCACCCAGAGGAATTCACCCCTCCACTTT
.	TRBJ2-6	TRBV6-5	.	CASGGRGSGANVLTF	TGTGCCAGCGGGGGCCGAGGCTCTGGGGCCAACGTCCTGACTTTC
.	TRBJ1-2	TRBV7-2	.	CASSLAFGQAYGYTF	TGTGCCAGCAGCTTAGCATTTGGACAAGCCTATGGCTACACCTTC
.	TRBJ2-2	TRBV7-2	.	CASSLRGAGTGELFF	TGTGCCAGCAGCTTACGGGGGGCTGGGACCGGGGAGCTGTTTTTT
.	TRBJ2-4	TRBV19	TRBD1	CASGIDRGRIQYF	TGTGCCAGTGGGATCGACAGGGGGAGAATTCAGTACTTC
.	TRBJ1-1	TRBV18	.	CASVSEVNTEAFF	TGTGCCAGCGTAAGCGAGGTGAACACTGAAGCTTTCTTT
.	TRBJ2-2	TRBV18	.	CASSPPGLAGELFF	TGTGCCAGCTCACCTCCAGGGCTGGCCGGGGAGCTGTTTTTT
.	TRBJ1-4	TRBV28	.	CASTTGQLNEKLFF	TGTGCCAGCACCACCGGACAGCTTAATGAAAAACTGTTTTTT
once	TRBJ2-1	TRBV4-3	.	CASSPGRSSYNEQFF	TGCGCCAGCAGCCCGGGAAGAAGCTCCTACAATGAGCAGTTCTTC
.	TRBJ1-1	TRBV19	.	CASTPTVSTEAFF	TGTGCCAGTACCCCGACAGTTTCCACTGAAGCTTTCTTT
.	TRBJ2-7	TRBV6-2/TRBV6-3	TRBD2	CASSTLAGGTYEQYF	TGTGCCAGCAGTACCCTAGCGGGGGGGACCTACGAGCAGTACTTC
.	TRBJ2-4	TRBV5-1	.	CASSPQEGRDIQYF	TGCGCCAGCAGCCCCCAGGAGGGAAGGGACATTCAGTACTTC
.	TRBJ2-2	TRBV5-1	.	CASSLEGGSTGELFF	TGCGCCAGCAGCTTGGAGGGGGGGTCCACCGGGGAGCTGTTTTTT
.	TRBJ2-3	TRBV9	.	CASSVGPGSLYTDTQYF	TGTGCCAGCAGCGTAGGACCCGGGTCCTTATACACAGATACGCAGTATTTT
.	TRBJ1-1	TRBV29-1	.	CSVLGGEGTEAFF	TGCAGCGTCCTGGGAGGGGAAGGCACTGAAGCTTTCTTT
.	TRBJ1-1	TRBV3-1/TRBV3-2	TRBD1	CASRGQGSLEAFF	TGTGCCAGCAGGGGACAGGGGAGTCTTGAAGCTTTCTTT
.	TRBJ1-1	TRBV19	.	CASGARGLRFRNTEAFF	TGTGCCAGTGGGGCAAGAGGACTAAGATTTCGTAACACTGAAGCTTTCTTT
.	TRBJ2-1	TRBV28	TRBD2	CASSSLIAGGYNEQFF	TGTGCCAGCAGTTCCCTTATAGCGGGAGGCTACAATGAGCAGTTCTTC
.	TRBJ2-3	TRBV29-1	.	CSVPGGEGDTQYF	TGCAGCGTCCCCGGGGGAGAGGGCGATACGCAGTATTTT
.	TRBJ1-3	TRBV7-2	.	CASSSTWTVRNTIYF	TGTGCCAGCAGCTCCACCTGGACTGTTCGAAACACCATATATTTT
.	TRBJ1-2	TRBV14	.	CASSPLQSNYGYTF	TGTGCCAGCAGCCCCCTACAGTCGAACTATGGCTACACCTTC
.	TRBJ1-2	TRBV27	TRBD1	CASSPGQGGGANYGYTF	TGTGCCAGCAGCCCGGGACAGGGAGGCGGCGCTAACTATGGCTACACCTTC
.	TRBJ1-3	TRBV7-8	.	CASILGAGNTIYF	TGTGCCAGCATCCTGGGAGCTGGAAACACCATATATTTT
once	TRBJ2-5	TRBV5-4	TRBD1	CASSSPTGDGETQYF	TGTGCCAGCAGCTCCCCGACAGGGGATGGAGAGACCCAGTACTTC
.	TRBJ1-2	TRBV25-1	.	CASSELPGMGYTF	TGTGCCAGCAGTGAATTACCGGGTATGGGCTACACCTTC
.	TRBJ2-2	TRBV7-6	.	CASSLAQVWNSGELFF	TGTGCCAGCAGCTTAGCCCAGGTTTGGAATTCCGGGGAGCTGTTTTTT